The clone carrying this T cell receptor (beta chain) was counted at least ten times. TCRdb reprocessed the 5' RACE reads with MiXCR, giving one entry per CDR3 protein. The table records fewer than 40,000 distinct CDR3 sequences, 4% of them present only once. This specimen comes from a study of neurological immune-mediated disorders. This CDR3 is 16 amino acids long. Trimming removed 0 bases from V and 6 bases from J; junction bases left unmatched: 7. Per the germline V gene, CDR1 is SGHDT and CDR2 is YYEEEE. The source material was CD4+ T cells from blood. The TCR originated in a woman aged 40-49 years in good health. This chain connects TRBV5-6 to TRBJ2-1; 9 nucleotides match TRBD1. Written as DNA, the CDR3 is TGTGCCAGCAGCTTGGGAACGGGACAGGGAGGCAATGAGCAGTTCTTC. It codes for CASSLGTGQGGNEQFF.